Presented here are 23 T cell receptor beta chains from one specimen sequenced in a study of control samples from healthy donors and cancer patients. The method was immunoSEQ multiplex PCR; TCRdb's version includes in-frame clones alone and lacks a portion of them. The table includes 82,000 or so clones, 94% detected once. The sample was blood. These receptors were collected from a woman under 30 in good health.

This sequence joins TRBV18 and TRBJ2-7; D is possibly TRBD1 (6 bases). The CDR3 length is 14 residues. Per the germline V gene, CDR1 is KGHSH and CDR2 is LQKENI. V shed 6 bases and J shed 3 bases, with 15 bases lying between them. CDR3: CASSPEQGIYEQYF. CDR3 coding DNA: TGTGCCAGCTCCCCGGAACAGGGCATCTACGAGCAGTACTTC.

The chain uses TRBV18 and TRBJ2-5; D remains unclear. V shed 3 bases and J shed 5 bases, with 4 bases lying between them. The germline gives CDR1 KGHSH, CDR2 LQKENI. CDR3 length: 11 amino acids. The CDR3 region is CASSPGETQYF. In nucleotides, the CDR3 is TGTGCCAGCTCACCTGGGGAGACCCAGTACTTC.

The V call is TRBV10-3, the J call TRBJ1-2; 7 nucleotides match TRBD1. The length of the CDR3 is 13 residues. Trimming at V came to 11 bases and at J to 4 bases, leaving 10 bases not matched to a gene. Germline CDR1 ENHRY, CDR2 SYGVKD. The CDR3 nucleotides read TGTGCCCCAGCCGGGACAGCCATCTATGGCTACACCTTC. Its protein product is CAPAGTAIYGYTF.

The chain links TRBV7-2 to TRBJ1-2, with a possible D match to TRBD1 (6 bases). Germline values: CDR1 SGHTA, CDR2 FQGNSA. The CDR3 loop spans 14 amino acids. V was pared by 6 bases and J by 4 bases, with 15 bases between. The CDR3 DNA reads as TGTGCCAGCAGGACAATGGACAGCTTCTATGGCTACACCTTC. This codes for CASRTMDSFYGYTF.

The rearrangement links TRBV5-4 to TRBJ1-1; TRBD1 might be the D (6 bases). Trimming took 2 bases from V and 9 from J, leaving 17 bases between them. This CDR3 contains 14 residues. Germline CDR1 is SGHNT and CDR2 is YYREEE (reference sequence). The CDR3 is CASSFRGGSTQAFF. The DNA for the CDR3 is TGTGCCAGCAGCTTTAGGGGGGGGAGTACCCAAGCTTTCTTT. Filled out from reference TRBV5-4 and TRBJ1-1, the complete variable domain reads ETGVTQSPTHLIKTRGQQVTLRCSSQSGHNTVSWYQQALGQGPQFIFQYYREEENGRGNFPPRFSGLQFPNYSSELNVNALELDDSALYLCASSFRGGSTQAFFGQGTRLTVV.

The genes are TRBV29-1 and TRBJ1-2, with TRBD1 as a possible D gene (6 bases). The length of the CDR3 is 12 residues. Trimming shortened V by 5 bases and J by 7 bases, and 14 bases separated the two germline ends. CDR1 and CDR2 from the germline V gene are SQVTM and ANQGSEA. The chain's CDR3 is CSVLRDTGGYTF. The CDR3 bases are TGCAGCGTTTTACGGGACACCGGTGGCTACACCTTC.

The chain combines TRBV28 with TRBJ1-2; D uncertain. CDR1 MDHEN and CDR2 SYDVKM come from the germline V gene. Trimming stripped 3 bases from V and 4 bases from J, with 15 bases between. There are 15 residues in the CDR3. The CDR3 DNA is TGTGCCAGCAGTTTCCGAGGATTCAACGGCTATGGCTACACCTTC. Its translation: CASSFRGFNGYGYTF.

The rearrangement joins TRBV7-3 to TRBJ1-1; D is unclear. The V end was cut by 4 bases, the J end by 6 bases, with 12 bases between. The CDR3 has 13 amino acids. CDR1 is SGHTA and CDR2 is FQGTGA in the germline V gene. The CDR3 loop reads CASSSRVTSEAFF. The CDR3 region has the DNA TGTGCCAGCAGCTCGCGAGTTACTTCTGAAGCTTTCTTT. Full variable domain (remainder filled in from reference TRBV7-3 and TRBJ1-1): GAGVSQTPSNKVTEKGKYVELRCDPISGHTALYWYRQSLGQGPEFLIYFQGTGAADDSGLPNDRFFAVRPEGSVSTLKIQRTERGDSAVYLCASSSRVTSEAFFGQGTRLTVV.

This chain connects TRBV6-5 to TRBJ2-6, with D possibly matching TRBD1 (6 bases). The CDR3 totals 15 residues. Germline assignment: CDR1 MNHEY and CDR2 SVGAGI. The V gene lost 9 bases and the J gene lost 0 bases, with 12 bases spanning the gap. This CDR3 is CASNQGISGANVLTF. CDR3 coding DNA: TGTGCCAGTAATCAGGGGATCTCTGGGGCCAACGTCCTGACTTTC.

The CDR3, as DNA: TGTGCCATCAGCACAGGGGAGGGCACTGAAGCTTTCTTT. Encoded protein: CAISTGEGTEAFF. This sequence joins TRBV10-3 and TRBJ1-1, with 7 bases fitting TRBD1. Germline V gene data show CDR1 as ENHRY and CDR2 as SYGVKD. This CDR3 spans 13 amino acids. J lost 4 bases, V lost 6 bases, and 5 bases had no gene match.

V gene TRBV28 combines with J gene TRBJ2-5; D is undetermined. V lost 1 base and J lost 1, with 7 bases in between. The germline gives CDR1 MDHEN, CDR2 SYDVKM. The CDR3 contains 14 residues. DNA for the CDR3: TGTGCCAGCAGTTTATCTATACCCCAAGAGACCCAGTACTTC. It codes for CASSLSIPQETQYF.

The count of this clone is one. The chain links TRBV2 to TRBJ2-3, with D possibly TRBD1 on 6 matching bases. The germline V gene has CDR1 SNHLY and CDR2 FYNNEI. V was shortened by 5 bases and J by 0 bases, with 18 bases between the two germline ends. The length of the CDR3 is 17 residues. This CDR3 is CASSYRGPTGSTDTQYF. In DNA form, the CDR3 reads TGTGCCAGCAGTTACCGCGGACCGACAGGTAGCACAGATACGCAGTATTTT.

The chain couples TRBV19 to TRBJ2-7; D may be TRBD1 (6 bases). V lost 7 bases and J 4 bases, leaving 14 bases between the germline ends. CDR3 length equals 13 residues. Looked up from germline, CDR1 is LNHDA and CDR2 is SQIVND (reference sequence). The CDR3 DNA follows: TGTGCCAGTATGGACAGCAATTTATACGAGCAGTACTTC. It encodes CASMDSNLYEQYF.

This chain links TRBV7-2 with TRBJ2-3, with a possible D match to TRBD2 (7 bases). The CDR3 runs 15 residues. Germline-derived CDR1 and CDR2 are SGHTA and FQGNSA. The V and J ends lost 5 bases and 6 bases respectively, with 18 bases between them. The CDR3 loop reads CASSLRTGGPDTQYF. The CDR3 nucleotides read TGTGCCAGCAGCCTGAGAACGGGGGGCCCGGATACGCAGTATTTT.

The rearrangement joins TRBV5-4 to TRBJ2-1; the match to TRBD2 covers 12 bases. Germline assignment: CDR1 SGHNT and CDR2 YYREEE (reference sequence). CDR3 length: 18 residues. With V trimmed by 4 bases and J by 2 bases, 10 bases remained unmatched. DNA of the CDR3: TGTGCCAGCAGCCCGGCGGGGACTAGCGGGCTAGCCTACAATGAGCAGTTCTTC. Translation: CASSPAGTSGLAYNEQFF.

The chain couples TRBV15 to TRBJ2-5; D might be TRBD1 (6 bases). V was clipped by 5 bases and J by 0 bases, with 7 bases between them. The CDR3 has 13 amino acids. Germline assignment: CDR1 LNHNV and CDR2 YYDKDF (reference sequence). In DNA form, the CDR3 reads TGTGCCACCAGCCCAGGGGACCAAGAGACCCAGTACTTC. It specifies CATSPGDQETQYF.

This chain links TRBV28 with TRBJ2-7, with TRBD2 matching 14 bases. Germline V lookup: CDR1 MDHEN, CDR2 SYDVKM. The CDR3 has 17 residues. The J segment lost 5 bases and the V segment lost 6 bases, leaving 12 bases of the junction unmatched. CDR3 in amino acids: CASSPFPGLAGAHEQYF. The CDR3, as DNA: TGTGCCAGCAGCCCATTCCCGGGACTAGCGGGAGCGCACGAGCAGTACTTC.

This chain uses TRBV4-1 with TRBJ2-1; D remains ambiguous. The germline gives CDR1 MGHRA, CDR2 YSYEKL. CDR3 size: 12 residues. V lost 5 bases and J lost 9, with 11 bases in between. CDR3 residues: CASSSPVGEQFF. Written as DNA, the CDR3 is TGCGCCAGCAGCTCTCCTGTGGGTGAGCAGTTCTTC.

The CDR3 spells CASSLVPGANTEAFF. The CDR3, as DNA: TGCGCCAGCAGCTTGGTGCCCGGGGCAAACACTGAAGCTTTCTTT. This sequence joins TRBV5-1 and TRBJ1-1, with a possible D match to TRBD1 (5 bases). This CDR3 comprises 15 residues. The germline V and J ends were trimmed by 0 bases and 2 bases, with 11 bases remaining between them. Germline V gives CDR1 SGHRS, CDR2 YFSETQ.

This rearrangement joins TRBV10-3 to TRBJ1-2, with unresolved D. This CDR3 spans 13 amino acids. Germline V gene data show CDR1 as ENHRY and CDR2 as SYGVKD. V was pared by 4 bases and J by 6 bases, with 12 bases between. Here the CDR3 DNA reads TGTGCCATCAGTGGCGAGACAAAGAATGGCTACACCTTC. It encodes CAISGETKNGYTF.

The DNA for the CDR3 is TGTGCCAGCAGTGAAGAGAGAGGGAGGCAGTCCTACGAGCAGTACTTC. Amino acid sequence: CASSEERGRQSYEQYF. The genes are TRBV6-1 and TRBJ2-7; weak D call: TRBD2 (6 bases). CDR1 is MNHNS and CDR2 is SASEGT in the germline V gene. The V end lost 1 base, the J end lost 1 base, and 14 bases lay between the germline ends. The CDR3 length is 16 residues.

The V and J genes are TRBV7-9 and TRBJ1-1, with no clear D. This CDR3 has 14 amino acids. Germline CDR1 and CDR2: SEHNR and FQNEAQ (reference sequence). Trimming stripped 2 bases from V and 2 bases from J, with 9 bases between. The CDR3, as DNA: TGTGCCAGCAGCTTATTACCAGCCAACACTGAAGCTTTCTTT. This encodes CASSLLPANTEAFF.

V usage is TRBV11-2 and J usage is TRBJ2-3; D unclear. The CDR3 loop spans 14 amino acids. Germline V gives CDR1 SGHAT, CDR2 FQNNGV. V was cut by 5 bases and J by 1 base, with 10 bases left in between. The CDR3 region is CASSAKGRTDTQYF. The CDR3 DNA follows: TGTGCCAGCAGCGCAAAGGGTCGCACAGATACGCAGTATTTT.